This TCR beta chain was observed in a study of identical twins. Whole-study results and caveats: Findings came from cross-sectional statistics, without long-term follow-up of donors.

From the 5' RACE reads, TCRdb called clonotypes with MiXCR, one entry per CDR3 protein. The repertoire holds some 900,000 distinct CDR3 sequences, with approximately 13% as singletons. This clonotype was observed a handful of times. Its antigen is currently unknown. Trimming cost V 8 bases and J 4 bases, with 15 bases left between them. CDR1 and CDR2 (germline): MDHEN, SYDVKM. The length of the CDR3 is 13 residues. The same data also contributed to another study, on yellow fever vaccine responses in identical twins.

The sample consisted of PBMCs. The TCR comes from a woman between 18 and 30 years old in good health. This chain joins TRBV28 and TRBJ2-7, with D possibly being TRBD1 or TRBD2 (6 bases each). As DNA, the CDR3 is TGTGCCAGCGCGGTTGGAGGGGGATACGAGCAGTACTTC. The encoded protein is CASAVGGGYEQYF. Based on the CDR3 plus reference TRBV28 and TRBJ2-7, the full variable domain is DVKVTQSSRYLVKRTGEKVFLECVQDMDHENMFWYRQDPGLGLRLIYFSYDVKMKEKGDIPEGYSVSREKKERFSLILESASTNQTSMYLCASAVGGGYEQYFGPGTRLTVT.